A single sample gave rise to the 30 T cell receptor beta chains below, sequenced in a study of T cells in Graves' hyperthyroidism and ophthalmopathy. Researchers amplified the TCR beta CDR3 regions from RNA transcripts. HTBI primers were the set used in a first-round RT-PCR of the TCR CDR3. TCRdb reprocessed the multiplex PCR reads via MiXCR and lists one record per CDR3 protein. The profile shows around 300,000 distinct CDR3 sequences, approximately 14% of them singletons. Sequences were obtained from blood. Receptor source: a woman in her thirties or forties with Graves' hyperthyroidism.

This clonotype has at least ten counts. The chain uses TRBV28 and TRBJ1-2; D uncertain. Between the trimmed V and J ends, which lost 3 bases and 5 bases, there was a span of 10 bases. The CDR3 runs 13 residues. Germline CDR1 reads MDHEN; CDR2 reads SYDVKM. CDR3 sequence reads: CASSFQEGYGYTF. CDR3 DNA sequence: TGTGCCAGCAGTTTTCAGGAAGGGTATGGCTACACCTTC.

This clonotype was seen ten or more times. V and J are TRBV29-1 and TRBJ2-5, with 7 positions matching TRBD1. Trimming took 6 bases from V and 1 from J; bases not matched to a gene: 5. The CDR3 is 13 residues long. Germline-derived CDR1 and CDR2 are SQVTM and ANQGSEA. The CDR3, as DNA: TGCAGCGTAGGGGACAGTTTCCAAGAGACCCAGTACTTC. Protein product: CSVGDSFQETQYF.

This clonotype was seen ten or more times. The J gene is TRBJ2-5, the V gene TRBV7-9, with TRBD2 as a possible D gene (6 bases). Trimming shortened V by 5 bases and J by 3 bases, and 16 bases separated the two germline ends. CDR1 and CDR2 from the germline V gene are SEHNR and FQNEAQ (reference sequence). This CDR3 spans 15 amino acids. The CDR3, as DNA: TGTGCCAGCAGCCTGGGGGTAGCGGATAAAGAGACCCAGTACTTC. Encoded protein: CASSLGVADKETQYF.

This clonotype was observed many times. The chain employs TRBV6-5 and TRBJ2-7; D is unclear. This CDR3 contains 13 residues. V was cut by 0 bases and J by 2 bases, with 5 bases left in between. Germline V gene sequence: CDR1 MNHEY, CDR2 SVGAGI. The DNA for the CDR3 is TGTGCCAGCAGTTACTCTCAGACCTACGAGCAGTACTTC. The encoded protein is CASSYSQTYEQYF.

This clonotype has at least ten counts. Here the CDR3 DNA reads TGTGCCAGCAGTTTCTCGGGTGATTCACCCCTCCACTTT. Residues: CASSFSGDSPLHF. This chain links TRBV12-3 or TRBV12-4 with TRBJ1-6; D call uncertain. Trimming took 3 bases from V and 8 from J, leaving 8 bases between them. CDR3 length equals 13 residues.

This clonotype was recorded at least ten times. The chain joins TRBV5-1 to TRBJ2-7; 10 bases are a match to TRBD1. J gave up 6 bases and V 2 bases, and 2 bases lay outside the gene matches. Germline CDR1 and CDR2: SGHRS and YFSETQ. CDR3 length: 13 residues. Here the CDR3 reads CASSLDRGREQYF. CDR3 sequence (DNA): TGCGCCAGCAGCTTAGACAGGGGGCGCGAGCAGTACTTC. Drawing the rest from reference TRBV5-1 and TRBJ2-7, the complete variable domain is KAGVTQTPRYLIKTRGQQVTLSCSPISGHRSVSWYQQTPGQGLQFLFEYFSETQRNKGNFPGRFSGRQFSNSRSEMNVSTLELGDSALYLCASSLDRGREQYFGPGTRLTVT.

The sample holds many counts of this clonotype. This chain links TRBV10-3 with TRBJ1-3, with 9 nucleotides matching TRBD1. V dropped 7 bases and J dropped 8; count of bases not matched to a gene: 6. CDR1 is ENHRY, CDR2 SYGVKD, per germline. CDR3 length: 13 residues. In DNA form, the CDR3 reads TGTGCCATCAATACAGGGGGCTTGGACACCATATATTTT. It yields the protein CAINTGGLDTIYF.

This clonotype was found many times. The J gene is TRBJ1-6, the V gene TRBV20-1; no definite D call. The germline V and J ends were trimmed by 0 bases and 7 bases, with 10 bases remaining between them. This CDR3 contains 14 residues. From germline, CDR1 is DFQATT and CDR2 SNEGSKA (reference sequence). In DNA form, the CDR3 reads TGCAGTGCTAGAGACCCTTGGGAAAATTCACCCCTCCACTTT. Residues: CSARDPWENSPLHF.

This clonotype was picked up a small number of times. This chain uses TRBV20-1 with TRBJ1-2; D gene ambiguous. The CDR3 is made up of 14 amino acids. The germline V gene has CDR1 DFQATT and CDR2 SNEGSKA (reference sequence). Trimming took off 6 bases at V and 0 bases at J, with 14 bases between the two ends. The CDR3 DNA sequence: TGCAGTGCACCTGACGGACGAGCTAACTATGGCTACACCTTC. It encodes CSAPDGRANYGYTF.

This clonotype appeared many times. A read error may account for a junction end that differs from germline. The chain has TRBV7-7 and TRBJ2-5; tentative D call: TRBD1 (6 bases). The CDR3 has 15 amino acids. Per the germline V gene, CDR1 is SSHAT and CDR2 is FNYEAQ (reference sequence). CDR3 residues: CASSFSIQGQETQYF. The CDR3 bases are TGTGCTAGCAGCTTTAGCATCCAGGGGCAAGAGACCCAGTACTTC.

The V and J genes are TRBV27 and TRBJ2-7; 8 nucleotides agree with TRBD2. Germline V gene lookup returns CDR1 MNHEY and CDR2 SMNVEV (reference sequence). J was trimmed by 0 bases and V by 11 bases; bases with no gene match: 9. CDR3 size: 14 residues. DNA of the CDR3: TGTGCCTCCCTCCGGGAGGGAGGCTCCTACGAGCAGTACTTC. This sequence encodes CASLREGGSYEQYF.

This clonotype was recorded at least ten times. The CDR3 sequence: CASSLGLAGDEQFF. CDR3 nucleotides: TGTGCCAGCAGCTTAGGCCTAGCGGGAGATGAGCAGTTCTTC. This sequence joins TRBV13 and TRBJ2-1; TRBD2 aligns across 10 bases. This CDR3 contains 14 residues. V trimming: 0 bases; J trimming: 8 bases; junction bases outside the gene matches: 1. Germline loops: CDR1 PRHDT, CDR2 FYEKMQ (reference sequence).

The sample holds many counts of this clonotype. The V and J genes are TRBV29-1 and TRBJ2-7; 7 nucleotides match TRBD2. This CDR3 is 14 amino acids long. Germline V gene sequence: CDR1 SQVTM, CDR2 ANQGSEA. With V trimmed by 1 base and J by 3 bases, 6 bases remained unmatched. CDR3 protein: CSVEVGGSNYEQYF. The DNA of the CDR3 is TGCAGCGTTGAAGTGGGCGGGAGTAACTACGAGCAGTACTTC.

In this sample, this clonotype turned up many times. The rearrangement links TRBV24-1 to TRBJ2-3; 15 bases are shared with TRBD2. In germline, CDR1 is KGHDR, CDR2 SFDVKD. The length of the CDR3 is 16 residues. Trimming removed 4 bases from V and 6 bases from J; junction bases left unmatched: 4. CDR3: CATSELGTSGRDTQYF. CDR3 DNA: TGTGCCACCAGTGAACTTGGGACTAGCGGGAGGGATACGCAGTATTTT.

Only a few counts were recorded for this clonotype. The V call is TRBV5-1, the J call TRBJ2-7; D is perhaps TRBD2 (6 bases). In germline, CDR1 is SGHRS, CDR2 YFSETQ. Deletions cut 0 bases from V and 4 bases from J, with 14 bases between. The CDR3 length is 15 residues. The CDR3 DNA is TGCGCCAGCAGCTTGGGGACTACTATCGCTTACGAGCAGTACTTC. Translated: CASSLGTTIAYEQYF.

This clonotype was counted only a few times. The chain employs TRBV24-1 and TRBJ1-3; 8 bases line up with TRBD1. The CDR3 runs to 15 residues. Per germline, CDR1 KGHDR and CDR2 SFDVKD. Trimming at V came to 3 bases and at J to 4 bases, leaving 4 bases not matched to a gene. The CDR3 DNA reads TGTGCCACCAGTGATGACGACAGGGGCGGAAACACCATATATTTT. Its protein is CATSDDDRGGNTIYF.

This clonotype has at least ten counts. This sequence joins TRBV20-1 and TRBJ1-6; tentatively, D is TRBD1 (6 bases). V lost 0 bases and J lost 4, with 13 bases in between. Germline V gene sequence: CDR1 DFQATT, CDR2 SNEGSKA (reference sequence). The CDR3 runs 16 residues. CDR3 loop: CSARDAGQIYNSPLHF. The CDR3 nucleotides are TGCAGTGCTAGAGATGCAGGACAGATATATAATTCACCCCTCCACTTT.

Of note for this clonotype: Given a much more abundant clone one base away, this may be a read error. This sequence joins TRBV11-2 and TRBJ2-7; 9 bases agree with TRBD2. With V trimmed by 1 base and J by 6 bases, 7 bases remained unmatched. CDR1 SGHAT and CDR2 FQNNGV come from the germline V gene. The CDR3 extends over 15 amino acids. The DNA for the CDR3 is TGTGCCAGCAGCTTAGTGGGACTAGCTTCTCCCGAGCAGTACTTC. The encoded protein is CASSLVGLASPEQYF.

The J gene is TRBJ2-1, the V gene TRBV20-1; TRBD1 might be the D (5 bases). The germline CDR1 and CDR2 sequences are DFQATT and SNEGSKA (reference sequence). The ends were cut back, 8 bases at V and 5 bases at J, with 16 bases in the middle. The CDR3 consists of 13 residues. CDR3 sequence: CSLTHWGDNEQFF. DNA for the CDR3: TGCAGTCTTACTCATTGGGGCGACAATGAGCAGTTCTTC.

This chain uses TRBV7-9 with TRBJ2-3; 14 bases agree with TRBD2. The trim removed 2 bases at V and 4 bases at J, leaving 11 bases unmatched. The CDR3 is 19 amino acids. Germline V lookup: CDR1 SEHNR, CDR2 FQNEAQ (reference sequence). The CDR3 spells CASSLSPTSGRGPADTQYF. The DNA for the CDR3 is TGTGCCAGCAGCTTATCTCCGACTAGCGGGAGGGGTCCAGCAGATACGCAGTATTTT.

This clonotype was seen at least ten times. The chain is built from TRBV11-2 and TRBJ2-5; 12 nucleotides agree with TRBD2. Trimming cost V 2 bases and J 5 bases; bases outside gene matches: 6. The CDR3 consists of 16 residues. Germline CDR1 is SGHAT and CDR2 is FQNNGV. As DNA, the CDR3 is TGTGCCAGCAGCTTATCGACTAGCGGGAGCCGCGAGACCCAGTACTTC. This gives the protein CASSLSTSGSRETQYF.

This clonotype has at least ten counts. The chain links TRBV2 to TRBJ1-2; perhaps TRBD1 as D (5 bases). Germline CDR1 and CDR2: SNHLY and FYNNEI. This CDR3 comprises 14 residues. V gave up 3 bases and J gave up 4 bases, with 12 bases separating them. CDR3 sequence (DNA): TGTGCCAGCAGTGAGCCACCCGGGGCCTATGGCTACACCTTC. Its protein product is CASSEPPGAYGYTF.

Of note for this clonotype: Possible read error: a much larger clone is one base away. This sequence joins TRBV20-1 and TRBJ1-1; maybe TRBD1 (5 bases). Trimming took off 4 bases at V and 3 bases at J, with 12 bases between the two ends. This CDR3 has 13 amino acids. CDR1 DFQATT and CDR2 SNEGSKA come from the germline V gene (reference sequence). CDR3 coding DNA: TGCAGTGCTACCAGACAGATGGACACTGAAGCTTTCTTT. Protein product: CSATRQMDTEAFF.

For the CDR3, the DNA is TGTGCCAGCGGGACTGGGTGGGTGAACACTGAAGCTTTCTTT. This encodes CASGTGWVNTEAFF. The chain couples TRBV2 to TRBJ1-1; D is possibly TRBD1 (5 bases). Trimming removed 8 bases at V and 0 bases at J, with 13 bases between. Germline V gene lookup returns CDR1 SNHLY and CDR2 FYNNEI. The CDR3 sequence is 14 residues long.

V usage is TRBV20-1 and J usage is TRBJ2-3; possible D gene TRBD1, 6 bases. This CDR3 has 15 residues. The V end was cut by 1 base, the J end by 3 bases, with 14 bases between. Germline loops: CDR1 DFQATT, CDR2 SNEGSKA (reference sequence). The CDR3 is CSARAGASRTDTQYF. CDR3 DNA: TGCAGTGCTAGAGCAGGGGCCAGTAGGACAGATACGCAGTATTTT.

This clonotype occurred many times. CDR3 protein: CASSQEYGNTEAFF. The CDR3 DNA reads as TGTGCCAGCAGCCAAGAATACGGAAACACTGAAGCTTTCTTT. V is TRBV3-1 and J is TRBJ1-1; D gene uncertain. Germline V CDR1 and CDR2: LGHDT, YNNKEL (reference sequence). V gave up 0 bases and J gave up 2 bases, with 7 bases separating them. CDR3 length equals 14 residues.

The chain is built from TRBV6-2 or TRBV6-3 and TRBJ2-2, with TRBD2 matching 9 bases. With 5 bases clipped from V and 7 bases from J, the junction kept 8 bases outside the gene matches. CDR1 MNHEY and CDR2 SVGEGT come from the germline V gene. The length of the CDR3 is 15 residues. As DNA, the CDR3 is TGTGCCAGCAGTCTACCGGGACTAGCCGGCGGGGAGCTGTTTTTT. Translating gives CASSLPGLAGGELFF.

The table lists this clonotype with many counts. This chain links TRBV3-1 with TRBJ2-1, with 10 bases that match TRBD2. Losses at the gene ends were 2 bases for V and 4 bases for J; bases not matched to a gene: 2. This CDR3 region has 15 residues. Germline assignment: CDR1 LGHDT and CDR2 YNNKEL (reference sequence). The CDR3 is CASSQPSGGYNEQFF. The CDR3 DNA reads as TGTGCCAGCAGCCAACCTAGCGGGGGTTACAATGAGCAGTTCTTC.

The sample holds many counts of this clonotype. J is TRBJ1-2 and V is TRBV7-9; D perhaps matches TRBD1 (5 bases). The CDR3 extends over 15 amino acids. CDR1 is SEHNR and CDR2 is FQNEAQ in the germline V gene (reference sequence). The V gene lost 7 bases and the J gene lost 0 bases, with 15 bases spanning the gap. Written as DNA, the CDR3 is TGTGCCAGCACCCCGCGGGGGAACTCTAACTATGGCTACACCTTC. This sequence encodes CASTPRGNSNYGYTF.

This clonotype was recorded a few times. The chain carries TRBV19 and TRBJ1-6; 7 nucleotides line up with TRBD1. Germline assignment: CDR1 LNHDA and CDR2 SQIVND (reference sequence). V was clipped by 9 bases and J by 11 bases; unmatched bases: 10. The CDR3 is made up of 13 amino acids. CDR3 DNA sequence: TGTGCCAGCCGAGGACAGGCTTATGCACCCCTCCACTTT. As protein: CASRGQAYAPLHF.